Listed here are 21 T cell receptor beta chains from one sample, sequenced in a study of blood T cell repertoires in COVID-19. Using immunoSEQ multiplex PCR, the repertoire was profiled, and TCRdb retains in-frame clones only, with some absent. The sample holds some 390,000 clones, approximately 87% seen once. The sequencing input was peripheral blood. These receptors all come from a woman aged 55 to 70 with COVID-19, enrolled during active disease.

V usage is TRBV19 and J usage is TRBJ2-3; D is perhaps TRBD1 (6 bases). With 6 bases removed from V and 2 bases from J, the gap between germline ends came to 12 bases. CDR3 length: 14 amino acids. The germline CDR1 and CDR2 sequences are LNHDA and SQIVND (reference sequence). Here the CDR3 DNA reads TGTGCCAGTAGATCCCAGGGGTTCACAGATACGCAGTATTTT. Translated, it gives CASRSQGFTDTQYF.

The chain is built from TRBV5-1 and TRBJ2-2, with 10 nucleotides matching TRBD1. Trimming at V came to 0 bases and at J to 6 bases, leaving 5 bases not matched to a gene. The V gene's germline CDR1 is SGHRS and CDR2 YFSETQ. The CDR3 runs to 16 residues. CDR3 in DNA: TGCGCCAGCAGCTTGGATAGGACAGGGGGTGCCGGGGAGCTGTTTTTT. It yields the protein CASSLDRTGGAGELFF. The complete variable domain, with remaining parts taken from reference TRBV5-1 and TRBJ2-2, reads KAGVTQTPRYLIKTRGQQVTLSCSPISGHRSVSWYQQTPGQGLQFLFEYFSETQRNKGNFPGRFSGRQFSNSRSEMNVSTLELGDSALYLCASSLDRTGGAGELFFGEGSRLTVL.

The V gene is TRBV28, the J gene TRBJ2-5, with 7 bases identical to TRBD2. Trimming took 2 bases from V and 2 from J; bases not matched to a gene: 5. Germline values: CDR1 MDHEN, CDR2 SYDVKM. The CDR3 contains 15 residues. In nucleotides, the CDR3 is TGTGCCAGCAGTTTAAGTGCGGGACTACAAGAGACCCAGTACTTC. Translating gives CASSLSAGLQETQYF.

The count of this clone is one. The chain carries TRBV5-4 and TRBJ2-4, with TRBD2 matching over 9 bases. V was pared by 4 bases and J by 0 bases, with 5 bases of the junction left unmatched. Germline CDR1 and CDR2: SGHNT and YYREEE (reference sequence). The CDR3 is 16 amino acids. The CDR3 bases are TGTGCCAGCAGCCCCTTAGCGGGGGCAGCCAAAAACATTCAGTACTTC. Translation: CASSPLAGAAKNIQYF.

V usage is TRBV9 and J usage is TRBJ1-4, with 7 bases identical to TRBD1. This CDR3 spans 14 amino acids. The V segment lost 6 bases and the J segment 8 bases; nucleotides outside the gene matches: 10. The germline CDR1 and CDR2 sequences are SGDLS and YYNGEE. CDR3 bases: TGTGCCAGCAATGGAGACAGGGTCGGGGAAAAACTGTTTTTT. This translates into CASNGDRVGEKLFF.

The gene calls are TRBV5-1 and TRBJ2-7; D gene uncertain. Trimming removed 5 bases at V and 3 bases at J, with 15 bases between. This CDR3 is 14 amino acids long. Germline CDR1 is SGHRS and CDR2 is YFSETQ. The CDR3 sequence: CASSSGLSRYEQYF. The CDR3 DNA reads as TGCGCCAGCAGTTCCGGGTTATCCCGCTACGAGCAGTACTTC.

This clone came up a few times. CDR3 sequence: CASSSPVEQIYGYTF. CDR3 nucleotides: TGTGCCAGCAGCTCCCCCGTGGAACAGATCTATGGCTACACCTTC. This chain uses TRBV7-9 with TRBJ1-2; the D is unclear. CDR1 SEHNR and CDR2 FQNEAQ come from the germline V gene (reference sequence). Trimming took off 4 bases at V and 4 bases at J, with 16 bases between the two ends. The CDR3 is 15 amino acids.

The genes are TRBV19 and TRBJ1-4; a weak D match, TRBD1 (6 bases). The germline V and J ends were trimmed by 6 bases and 9 bases, with 20 bases remaining between them. The CDR3 spans 15 residues. CDR1 and CDR2 from the germline V gene are LNHDA and SQIVND (reference sequence). CDR3 protein: CASSPRTDPSKKLFF. CDR3 nucleotides: TGTGCCAGTAGCCCCCGGACAGATCCCTCAAAAAAACTGTTTTTT.

This sequence joins TRBV5-4 and TRBJ2-7; 8 bases match TRBD2. V lost 2 bases and J lost 0; bases outside the gene matches: 4. CDR3 length: 15 amino acids. Per germline, CDR1 SGHNT and CDR2 YYREEE (reference sequence). CDR3 coding DNA: TGTGCCAGCAGCTTTCCCGGGACTAGCTCCTACGAGCAGTACTTC. Its translation: CASSFPGTSSYEQYF.

The chain joins TRBV5-4 to TRBJ1-4, with 11 bases aligning to TRBD1. This CDR3 is built from 16 residues. V lost 2 bases and J lost 6; bases outside the gene matches: 6. The V gene's germline CDR1 is SGHNT and CDR2 YYREEE (reference sequence). As DNA, the CDR3 is TGTGCCAGCAGCTTTTTGACGGGACAGGGGGATGAAAAACTGTTTTTT. Its protein is CASSFLTGQGDEKLFF.

The CDR3 protein is CASSLGRPSGANVLTF. DNA of the CDR3: TGTGCCAGCAGCTTAGGGCGGCCCTCTGGGGCCAACGTCCTGACTTTC. The chain combines TRBV7-6 with TRBJ2-6, with D unresolved. V was clipped by 1 base and J by 0 bases, with 7 bases between them. The CDR3 length is 16 residues. The germline CDR1 and CDR2 sequences are SGHVS and FNYEAQ.

This clone showed up just once. The J gene is TRBJ1-1, the V gene TRBV4-1; 7 bases are a match to TRBD1. The CDR3 runs to 15 residues. The trim removed 4 bases at V and 1 base at J, leaving 6 bases unmatched. Per the germline V gene, CDR1 is MGHRA and CDR2 is YSYEKL. The CDR3 protein is CASSLTGAENTEAFF. The CDR3 DNA sequence: TGCGCCAGCAGCCTAACAGGGGCGGAGAACACTGAAGCTTTCTTT.

The chain joins TRBV7-3 to TRBJ1-1; no reliable D call. V lost 3 bases and J lost 1, with 12 bases in between. This CDR3 comprises 15 residues. CDR1 is SGHTA, CDR2 FQGTGA, per germline. DNA for the CDR3: TGTGCCAGCAGCTTGACACCCTTGGCGAACACTGAAGCTTTCTTT. This codes for CASSLTPLANTEAFF. The variable domain in full, with the rest retrieved from reference TRBV7-3 and TRBJ1-1, is GAGVSQTPSNKVTEKGKYVELRCDPISGHTALYWYRQSLGQGPEFLIYFQGTGAADDSGLPNDRFFAVRPEGSVSTLKIQRTERGDSAVYLCASSLTPLANTEAFFGQGTRLTVV.

This CDR3 reads CASSPMQGNRNSPLHF. CDR3 in DNA: TGTGCCAGCTCACCAATGCAGGGGAATCGTAATTCACCCCTCCACTTT. V usage is TRBV18 and J usage is TRBJ1-6, with D perhaps TRBD1 (6 bases). Trimming took 2 bases from V and 6 from J, leaving 14 bases between them. This CDR3 region has 16 residues. Germline V gene lookup returns CDR1 KGHSH and CDR2 LQKENI.

This chain joins TRBV29-1 and TRBJ2-5; D possibly corresponds to TRBD2 (5 bases). The V gene's germline CDR1 is SQVTM and CDR2 ANQGSEA. The CDR3 consists of 12 residues. Trimming left V 4 bases short and J 2 bases short, with 8 bases between. Here the CDR3 DNA reads TGCAGCGTTGGGCGGGCGCAAGAGACCCAGTACTTC. Translating gives CSVGRAQETQYF.

The chain's CDR3 is CASSTRTGGIYNEQFF. The CDR3 DNA sequence: TGTGCCAGTAGTACACGGACAGGGGGCATCTATAATGAGCAGTTCTTC. The chain carries TRBV19 and TRBJ2-1; TRBD1 agrees at 11 bases. Losses at the gene ends were 4 bases for V and 7 bases for J; bases not matched to a gene: 9. This CDR3 spans 16 amino acids. The germline V gene has CDR1 LNHDA and CDR2 SQIVND (reference sequence). The whole variable domain, filled in from reference TRBV19 and TRBJ2-1, reads DGGITQSPKYLFRKEGQNVTLSCEQNLNHDAMYWYRQDPGQGLRLIYYSQIVNDFQKGDIAEGYSVSREKKESFPLTVTSAQKNPTAFYLCASSTRTGGIYNEQFFGPGTRLTVL.

This chain links TRBV30 with TRBJ1-5; tentatively, D is TRBD1 (5 bases). The CDR3 is made up of 13 amino acids. Germline loops: CDR1 GTSNPN, CDR2 SVGIG (reference sequence). The germline V and J ends were trimmed by 5 bases and 3 bases, with 11 bases remaining between them. The CDR3: CAWGNRINQPQHF. In DNA, the CDR3 is TGTGCCTGGGGAAACAGGATCAATCAGCCCCAGCATTTT.

V is TRBV14 and J is TRBJ2-1; TRBD1 aligns across 7 bases. CDR3 length: 15 residues. The germline CDR1 and CDR2 sequences are SGHDN and FVKESK. V trimming: 4 bases; J trimming: 6 bases; junction bases outside the gene matches: 9. CDR3 protein: CASSPSRGYSNEQFF. The CDR3 DNA reads TGTGCCAGCAGCCCAAGCAGGGGGTACTCCAATGAGCAGTTCTTC.

The chain recombines TRBV6-1 with TRBJ2-5, with D unclear. The germline V gene encodes CDR1 MNHNS and CDR2 SASEGT. This CDR3 region has 12 residues. Trimming took 4 bases from V and 2 from J, leaving 5 bases between them. The CDR3 DNA is TGTGCCAGCAGTGCCCTTCAAGAGACCCAGTACTTC. This encodes CASSALQETQYF.

This rearrangement joins TRBV5-1 to TRBJ1-2; 7 nucleotides align to TRBD1. Germline lookup yields CDR1 SGHRS and CDR2 YFSETQ. V lost 4 bases to trimming and J lost 5 bases; unmatched junction nucleotides: 8. The CDR3 consists of 14 residues. The CDR3 loop reads CASSRGAGGYGYTF. CDR3 in DNA: TGCGCCAGCAGCCGTGGGGCAGGGGGTTATGGCTACACCTTC.

The chain combines TRBV19 with TRBJ1-3; TRBD1 is a possible D gene (6 bases). V was clipped by 5 bases and J by 0 bases, with 14 bases between them. The CDR3 covers 16 residues. Germline CDR1 reads LNHDA; CDR2 reads SQIVND (reference sequence). CDR3 sequence reads: CASSRLGQTSGNTIYF. Here the CDR3 DNA reads TGTGCCAGTAGTCGCCTAGGACAGACCTCTGGAAACACCATATATTTT.